Sequencing of this T cell receptor (beta chain) was carried out in a study of blood T cell repertoires in COVID-19. In the study overall: T cells, B-cell-depleted T cells, or PBMCs provided the cDNA or gDNA that served as material.

Germline trimming cut 2 bases from V and 4 bases from J; bases unmatched to any gene: 7. CDR1 SGHVS and CDR2 FQNEAQ come from the germline V gene. This CDR3 spans 16 amino acids. Generated by immunoSEQ multiplex PCR, the TCRdb table keeps only in-frame clones and is missing some. The sample comprises 200,000 to 300,000 clones, over 70% of which are singletons, and 2.5% to 4% rests with the top ten. J is TRBJ1-4 and V is TRBV7-8; TRBD1 matches at 7 bases. This clonotype was sampled from a middle-aged woman who had been exposed to COVID-19. Sequenced input: PBMCs or T cells enriched from blood (not recorded which). The CDR3 bases are TGTGCCAGCAGCTTAATAGGGACAGCCCTTAATGAAAAACTGTTTTTT. It translates to CASSLIGTALNEKLFF.